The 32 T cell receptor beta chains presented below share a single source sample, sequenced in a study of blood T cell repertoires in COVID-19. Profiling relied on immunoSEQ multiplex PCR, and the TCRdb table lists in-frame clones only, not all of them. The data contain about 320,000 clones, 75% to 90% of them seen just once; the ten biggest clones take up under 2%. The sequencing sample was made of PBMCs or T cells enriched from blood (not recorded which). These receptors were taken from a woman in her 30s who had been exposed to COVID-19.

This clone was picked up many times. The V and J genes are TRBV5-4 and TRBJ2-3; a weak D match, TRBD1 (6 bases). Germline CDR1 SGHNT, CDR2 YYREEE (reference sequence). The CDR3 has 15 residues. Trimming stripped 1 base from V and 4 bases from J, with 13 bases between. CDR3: CASSLKQGPADTQYF. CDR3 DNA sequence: TGTGCCAGCAGCTTGAAACAGGGACCCGCAGATACGCAGTATTTT.

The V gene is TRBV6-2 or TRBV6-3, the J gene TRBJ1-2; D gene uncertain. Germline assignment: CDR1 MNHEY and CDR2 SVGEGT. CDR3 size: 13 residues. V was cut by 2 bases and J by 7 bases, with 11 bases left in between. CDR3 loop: CASSYAAPAGYTF. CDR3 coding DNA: TGTGCCAGCAGTTACGCGGCCCCGGCTGGCTACACCTTC.

CDR3 sequence reads: CASSPMGIGTEETQYF. CDR3 DNA: TGTGCCAGCAGCCCCATGGGAATTGGGACAGAAGAGACCCAGTACTTC. This chain links TRBV5-5 with TRBJ2-5, with TRBD1 identical over 7 bases. Trimming at V came to 4 bases and at J to 3 bases, leaving 12 bases not matched to a gene. The CDR3 is 16 residues long. CDR1 is SGHKS, CDR2 YYEKEE, per germline (reference sequence). Full variable domain (missing parts from reference TRBV5-5 and TRBJ2-5): DAGVTQSPTHLIKTRGQQVTLRCSPISGHKSVSWYQQVLGQGPQFIFQYYEKEERGRGNFPDRFSARQFPNYSSELNVNALLLGDSALYLCASSPMGIGTEETQYFGPGTRLLVL.

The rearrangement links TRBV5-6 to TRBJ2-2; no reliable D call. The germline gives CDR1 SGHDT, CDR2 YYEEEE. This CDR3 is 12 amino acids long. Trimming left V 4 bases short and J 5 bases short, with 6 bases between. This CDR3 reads CASSKLTGELFF. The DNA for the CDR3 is TGTGCCAGCAGCAAACTTACCGGGGAGCTGTTTTTT.

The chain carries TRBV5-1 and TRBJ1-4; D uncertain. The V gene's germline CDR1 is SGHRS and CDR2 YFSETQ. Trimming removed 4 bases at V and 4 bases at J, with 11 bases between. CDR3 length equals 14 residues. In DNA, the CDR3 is TGCGCCAGCAGCCCCCCGAGTGGTAATGAAAAACTGTTTTTT. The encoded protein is CASSPPSGNEKLFF.

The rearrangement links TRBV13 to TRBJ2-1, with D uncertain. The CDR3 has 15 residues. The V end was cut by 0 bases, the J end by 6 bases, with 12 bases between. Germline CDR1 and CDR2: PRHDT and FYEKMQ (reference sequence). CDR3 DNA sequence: TGTGCCAGCAGCTTAGGCCTCGGCCAGGCCAATGAGCAGTTCTTC. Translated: CASSLGLGQANEQFF.

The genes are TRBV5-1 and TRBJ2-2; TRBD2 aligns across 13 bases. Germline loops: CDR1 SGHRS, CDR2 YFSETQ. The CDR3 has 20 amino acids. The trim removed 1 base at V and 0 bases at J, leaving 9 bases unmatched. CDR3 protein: CASSLRLRLAGGTNTGELFF. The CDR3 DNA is TGCGCCAGCAGCTTGAGGTTAAGACTAGCGGGAGGTACGAACACCGGGGAGCTGTTTTTT.

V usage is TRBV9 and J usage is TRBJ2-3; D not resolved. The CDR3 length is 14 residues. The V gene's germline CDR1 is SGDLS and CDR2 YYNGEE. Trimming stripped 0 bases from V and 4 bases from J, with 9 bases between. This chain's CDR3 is CASSVVSSADTQYF. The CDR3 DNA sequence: TGTGCCAGCAGCGTAGTTAGCAGCGCAGATACGCAGTATTTT.

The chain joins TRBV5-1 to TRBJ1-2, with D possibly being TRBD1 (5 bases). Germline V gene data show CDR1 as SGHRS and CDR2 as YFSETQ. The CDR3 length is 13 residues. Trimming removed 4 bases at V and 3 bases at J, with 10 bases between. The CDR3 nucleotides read TGCGCCAGCAGCGTGGACAAATACTATGGCTACACCTTC. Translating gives CASSVDKYYGYTF.

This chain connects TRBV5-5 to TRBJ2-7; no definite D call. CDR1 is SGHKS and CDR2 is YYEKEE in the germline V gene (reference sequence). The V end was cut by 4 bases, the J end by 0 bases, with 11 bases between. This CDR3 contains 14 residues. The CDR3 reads CASSPRLNSYEQYF. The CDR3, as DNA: TGTGCCAGCAGCCCTCGACTGAACTCCTACGAGCAGTACTTC.

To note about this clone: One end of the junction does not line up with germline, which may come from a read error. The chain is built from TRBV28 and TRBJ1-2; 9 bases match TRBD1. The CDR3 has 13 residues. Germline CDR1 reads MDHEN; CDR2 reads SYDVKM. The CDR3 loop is CASGLTGGYGYTF. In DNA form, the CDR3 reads TGTGCCAGCGGTTTGACAGGGGGCTATGGCTACACCTTC.

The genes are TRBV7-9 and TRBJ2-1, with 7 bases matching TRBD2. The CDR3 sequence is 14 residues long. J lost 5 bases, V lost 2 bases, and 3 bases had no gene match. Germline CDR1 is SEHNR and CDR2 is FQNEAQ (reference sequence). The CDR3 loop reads CASSLSSGDNEQFF. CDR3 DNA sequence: TGTGCCAGCAGCTTATCTAGCGGTGACAATGAGCAGTTCTTC. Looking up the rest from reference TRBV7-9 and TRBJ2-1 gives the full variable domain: DTGVSQNPRHKITKRGQNVTFRCDPISEHNRLYWYRQTLGQGPEFLTYFQNEAQLEKSRLLSDRFSAERPKGSFSTLEIQRTEQGDSAMYLCASSLSSGDNEQFFGPGTRLTVL.

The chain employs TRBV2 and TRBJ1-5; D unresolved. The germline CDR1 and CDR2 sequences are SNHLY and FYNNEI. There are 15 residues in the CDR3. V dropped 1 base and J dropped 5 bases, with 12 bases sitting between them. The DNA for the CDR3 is TGTGCCAGCAGTGAAGATGGAGTCAGCTATCAGCCCCAGCATTTT. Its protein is CASSEDGVSYQPQHF.

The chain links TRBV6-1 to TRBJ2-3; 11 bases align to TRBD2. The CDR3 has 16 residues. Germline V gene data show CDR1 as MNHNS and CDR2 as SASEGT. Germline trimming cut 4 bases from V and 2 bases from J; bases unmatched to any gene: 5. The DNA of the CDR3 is TGTGCCAGCAGTGGCAGACTAGCGGGGACCACAGATACGCAGTATTTT. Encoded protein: CASSGRLAGTTDTQYF.

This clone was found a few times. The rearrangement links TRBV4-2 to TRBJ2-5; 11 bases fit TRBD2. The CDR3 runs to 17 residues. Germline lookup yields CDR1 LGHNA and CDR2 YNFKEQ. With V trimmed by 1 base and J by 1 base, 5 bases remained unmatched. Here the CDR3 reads CASSQAASGGFQETQYF. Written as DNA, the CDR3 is TGTGCCAGCAGCCAAGCGGCTAGCGGGGGGTTCCAAGAGACCCAGTACTTC.

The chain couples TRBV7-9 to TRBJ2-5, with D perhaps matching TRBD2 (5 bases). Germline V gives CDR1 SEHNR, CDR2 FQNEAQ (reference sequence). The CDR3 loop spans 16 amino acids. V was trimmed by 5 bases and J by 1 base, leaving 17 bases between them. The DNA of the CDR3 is TGTGCCAGCAGCCGAGGGAGCGCAAATCCCCAAGAGACCCAGTACTTC. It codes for CASSRGSANPQETQYF.

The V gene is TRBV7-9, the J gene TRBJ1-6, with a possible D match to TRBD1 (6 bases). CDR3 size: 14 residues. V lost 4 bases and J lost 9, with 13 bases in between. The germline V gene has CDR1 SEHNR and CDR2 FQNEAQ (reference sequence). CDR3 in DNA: TGTGCCAGCAGCTCAGGACAGCCGGGTTCACCCCTCCACTTT. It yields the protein CASSSGQPGSPLHF. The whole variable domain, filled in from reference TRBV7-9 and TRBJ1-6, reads DTGVSQNPRHKITKRGQNVTFRCDPISEHNRLYWYRQTLGQGPEFLTYFQNEAQLEKSRLLSDRFSAERPKGSFSTLEIQRTEQGDSAMYLCASSSGQPGSPLHFGNGTRLTVT.

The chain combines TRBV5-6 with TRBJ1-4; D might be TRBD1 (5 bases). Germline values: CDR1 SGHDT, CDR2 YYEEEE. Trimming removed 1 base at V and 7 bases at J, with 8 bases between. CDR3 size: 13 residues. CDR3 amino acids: CASSLLQGEKLFF. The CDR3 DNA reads TGTGCCAGCAGCTTGTTGCAGGGTGAAAAACTGTTTTTT.

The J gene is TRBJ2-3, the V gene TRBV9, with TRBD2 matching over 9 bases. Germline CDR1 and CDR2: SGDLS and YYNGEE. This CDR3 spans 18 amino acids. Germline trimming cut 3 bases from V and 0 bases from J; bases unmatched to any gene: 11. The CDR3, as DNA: TGTGCCAGCAGCGGGAGACTAGCGGACCTTGTTAGCACAGATACGCAGTATTTT. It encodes CASSGRLADLVSTDTQYF.

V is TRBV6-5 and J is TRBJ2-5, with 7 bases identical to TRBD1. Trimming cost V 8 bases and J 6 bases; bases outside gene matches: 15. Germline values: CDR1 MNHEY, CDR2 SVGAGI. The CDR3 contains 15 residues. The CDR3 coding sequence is TGTGCCAGCTGTCCCCCCCAAACAGGGGCCAAGACCCAGTACTTC. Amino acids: CASCPPQTGAKTQYF.

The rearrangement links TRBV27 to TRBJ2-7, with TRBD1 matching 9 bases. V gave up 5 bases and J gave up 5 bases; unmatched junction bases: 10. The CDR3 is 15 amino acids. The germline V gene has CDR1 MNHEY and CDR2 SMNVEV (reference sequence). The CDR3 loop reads CASSLLRDRAHEQYF. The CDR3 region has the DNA TGTGCCAGCAGTCTCCTCCGGGACAGGGCCCACGAGCAGTACTTC.

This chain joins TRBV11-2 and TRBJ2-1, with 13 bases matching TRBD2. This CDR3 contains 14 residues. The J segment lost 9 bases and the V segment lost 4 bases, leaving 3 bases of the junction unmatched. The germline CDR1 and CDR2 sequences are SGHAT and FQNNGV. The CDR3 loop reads CASSSRTSGSEQFF. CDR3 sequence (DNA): TGTGCCAGCAGCTCTCGGACTAGCGGGAGTGAGCAGTTCTTC.

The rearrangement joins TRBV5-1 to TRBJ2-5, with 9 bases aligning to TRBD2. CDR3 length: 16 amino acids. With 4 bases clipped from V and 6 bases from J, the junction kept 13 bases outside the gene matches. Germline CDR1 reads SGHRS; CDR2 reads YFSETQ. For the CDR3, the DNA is TGCGCCAGCAGCGGGGGGCTAGCGGGATCGGCCAAGACCCAGTACTTC. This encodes CASSGGLAGSAKTQYF.

The CDR3 DNA reads TGTGCCAGCAGCCAAGAGGCCTTTCTCAATGAGCAGTTCTTC. The encoded protein is CASSQEAFLNEQFF. This chain joins TRBV3-1 (or the pseudogene TRBV3-2) and TRBJ2-1; no clear D. CDR3 length: 14 amino acids. Germline values: CDR1 LGHDT, CDR2 YNNKEL (reference sequence). Trimming removed 0 bases from V and 6 bases from J, with 9 bases in between.

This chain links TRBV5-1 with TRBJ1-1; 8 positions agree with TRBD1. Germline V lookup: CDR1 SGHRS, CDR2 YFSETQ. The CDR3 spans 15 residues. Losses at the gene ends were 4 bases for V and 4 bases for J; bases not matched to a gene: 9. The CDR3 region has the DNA TGCGCCAGCAGCCCATGGGACAGGAGGGGCACTGAAGCTTTCTTT. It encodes CASSPWDRRGTEAFF. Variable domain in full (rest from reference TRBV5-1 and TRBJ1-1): KAGVTQTPRYLIKTRGQQVTLSCSPISGHRSVSWYQQTPGQGLQFLFEYFSETQRNKGNFPGRFSGRQFSNSRSEMNVSTLELGDSALYLCASSPWDRRGTEAFFGQGTRLTVV.

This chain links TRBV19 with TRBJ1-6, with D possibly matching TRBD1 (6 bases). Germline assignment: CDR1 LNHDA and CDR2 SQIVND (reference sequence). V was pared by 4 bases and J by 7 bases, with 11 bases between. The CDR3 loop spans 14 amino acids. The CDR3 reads CASSRQVGNSPLHF. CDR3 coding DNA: TGTGCCAGTAGTAGACAGGTAGGGAATTCACCCCTCCACTTT.

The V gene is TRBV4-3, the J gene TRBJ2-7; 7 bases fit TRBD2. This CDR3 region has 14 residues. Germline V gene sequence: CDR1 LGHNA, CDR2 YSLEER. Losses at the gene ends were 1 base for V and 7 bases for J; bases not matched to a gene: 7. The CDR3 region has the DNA TGCGCCAGCAGCCAAGTTGCGGGGGTAGGGGAGCAGTACTTC. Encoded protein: CASSQVAGVGEQYF.

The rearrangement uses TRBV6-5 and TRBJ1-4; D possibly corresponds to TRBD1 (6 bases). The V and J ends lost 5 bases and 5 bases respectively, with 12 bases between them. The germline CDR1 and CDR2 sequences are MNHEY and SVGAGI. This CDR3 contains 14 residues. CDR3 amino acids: CASSPHRDNEKLFF. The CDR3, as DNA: TGTGCCAGCAGTCCACACAGGGACAATGAAAAACTGTTTTTT.

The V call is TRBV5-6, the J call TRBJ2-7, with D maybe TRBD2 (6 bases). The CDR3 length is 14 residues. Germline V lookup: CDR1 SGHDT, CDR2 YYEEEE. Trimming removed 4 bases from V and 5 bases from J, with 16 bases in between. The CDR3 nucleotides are TGTGCCAGCAGCCTTCGAGGAGGCGGGGACGAGCAGTACTTC. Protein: CASSLRGGGDEQYF.

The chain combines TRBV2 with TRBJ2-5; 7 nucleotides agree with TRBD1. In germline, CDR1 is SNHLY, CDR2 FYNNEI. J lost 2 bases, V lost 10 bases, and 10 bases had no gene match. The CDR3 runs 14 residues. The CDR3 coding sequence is TGTGCCATCAATAACAGGGGTGGTCAAGAGACCCAGTACTTC. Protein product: CAINNRGGQETQYF.

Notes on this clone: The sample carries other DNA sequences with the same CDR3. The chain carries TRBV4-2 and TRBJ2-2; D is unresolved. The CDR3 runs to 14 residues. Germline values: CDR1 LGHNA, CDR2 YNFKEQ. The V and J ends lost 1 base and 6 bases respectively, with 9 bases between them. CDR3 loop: CASSQVGGPGELFF. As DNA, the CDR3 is TGTGCCAGCAGCCAAGTAGGCGGTCCCGGGGAGCTGTTTTTT.

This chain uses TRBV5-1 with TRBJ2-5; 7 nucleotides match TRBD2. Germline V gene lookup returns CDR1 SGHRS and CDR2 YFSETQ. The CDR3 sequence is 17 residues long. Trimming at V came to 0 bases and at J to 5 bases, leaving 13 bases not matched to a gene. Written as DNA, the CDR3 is TGCGCCAGCAGCTTGGCCCAGGGACTACCCCATTGGGAGACCCAGTACTTC. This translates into CASSLAQGLPHWETQYF.